This entry is about one T cell receptor (beta chain). Its target is unknown. The sample originates from a study of PD-1 blockade in classical Hodgkin lymphoma. Method: immunoSEQ multiplex PCR; TCRdb's copy keeps in-frame clones and lacks some. The data hold some 60,000 clones, with roughly nine tenths observed a single time. Relapse after autologous stem cell transplantation occurred in every patient, and brentuximab vedotin exposure varied. Each best response was a complete response, a partial response or progressive disease. Study outcomes and limitations: Similar baseline diversity was found in complete responders and newly diagnosed patients.

Sequencing was performed on peripheral blood mononuclear cells (PBMCs), taken at baseline. This TCR was sampled from a human donor with classical Hodgkin lymphoma.

CDR3 sequence (DNA): TGTGCCATCAGTGGGGACTTCCGGGTCACCGGGGAGCTGTTTTTT. It is translated as CAISGDFRVTGELFF. The chain combines TRBV10-3 with TRBJ2-2; tentative D call: TRBD2 (6 bases). Germline V gene data show CDR1 as ENHRY and CDR2 as SYGVKD. Trimming took 4 bases from V and 4 from J, leaving 13 bases between them. This CDR3 is built from 15 residues.